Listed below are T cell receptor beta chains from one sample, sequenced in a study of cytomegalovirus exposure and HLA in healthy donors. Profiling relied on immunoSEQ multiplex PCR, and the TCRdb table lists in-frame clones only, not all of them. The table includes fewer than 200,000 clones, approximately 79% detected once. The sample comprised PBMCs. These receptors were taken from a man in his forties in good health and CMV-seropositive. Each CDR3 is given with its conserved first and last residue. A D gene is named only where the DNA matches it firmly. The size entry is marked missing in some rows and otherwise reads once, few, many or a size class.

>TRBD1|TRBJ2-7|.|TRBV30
CAWAPGQYSYEQYF
TGTGCCTGGGCCCCGGGACAGTATTCCTACGAGCAGTACTTC
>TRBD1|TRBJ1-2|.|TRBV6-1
CASSLDREYGYTF
TGTGCCAGCAGTCTCGACAGGGAGTATGGCTACACCTTC
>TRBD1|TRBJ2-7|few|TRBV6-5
CASSEGAEPNEQYF
TGTGCCAGCAGCGAGGGGGCCGAACCAAACGAGCAGTACTTC
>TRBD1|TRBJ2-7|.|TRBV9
CASSVGQGTYEQYF
TGTGCCAGCAGCGTGGGACAGGGAACATACGAGCAGTACTTC
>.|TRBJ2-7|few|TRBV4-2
CASSQEPAGLSYEQYF
TGTGCCAGCAGCCAAGAACCCGCCGGTCTATCCTACGAGCAGTACTTC
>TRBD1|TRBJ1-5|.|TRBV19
CASTAQGGARNQPQHF
TGTGCCAGTACCGCACAGGGGGGGGCGCGGAATCAGCCCCAGCATTTT
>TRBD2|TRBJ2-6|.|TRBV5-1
CASTRGAGANVLTF
TGCGCCAGCACGCGGGGGGCTGGGGCCAACGTCCTGACTTTC
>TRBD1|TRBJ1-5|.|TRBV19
CASSIGTGWGNQPQHF
TGTGCCAGTAGTATTGGGACAGGGTGGGGCAATCAGCCCCAGCATTTT
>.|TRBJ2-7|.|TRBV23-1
CASSHDPGLSYEQYF
TGCGCCAGCAGTCACGACCCCGGACTCTCCTACGAGCAGTACTTC
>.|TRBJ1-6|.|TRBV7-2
CASSLVRLSPLHF
TGTGCCAGCAGCTTAGTGCGGCTTTCACCCCTCCACTTT
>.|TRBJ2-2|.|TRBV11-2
CASSPGLSGELFF
TGTGCCAGCAGCCCGGGACTCTCCGGGGAGCTGTTTTTT
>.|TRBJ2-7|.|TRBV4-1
CASSLTQGSYEQYF
TGCGCCAGCAGCTTAACGCAGGGCTCCTACGAGCAGTACTTC
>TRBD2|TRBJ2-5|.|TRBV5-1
CASSLGLAGEETQYF
TGCGCCAGCAGCTTGGGACTAGCGGGGGAAGAGACCCAGTACTTC
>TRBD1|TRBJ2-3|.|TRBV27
CASSRRDRVTDTQYF
TGTGCCAGCAGTCGAAGGGACAGGGTGACAGATACGCAGTATTTT
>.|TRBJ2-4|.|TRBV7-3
CASSLDGPGYIQYF
TGTGCCAGCAGCTTAGACGGCCCAGGTTACATTCAGTACTTC
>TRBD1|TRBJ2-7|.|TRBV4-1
CASSQDSLWTGGKWQYF
TGCGCCAGCAGCCAAGACTCCTTATGGACAGGGGGTAAGTGGCAGTACTTC
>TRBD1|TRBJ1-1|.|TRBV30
CAWSPGQGARAFF
TGTGCCTGGAGTCCCGGACAGGGGGCGAGGGCTTTCTTT
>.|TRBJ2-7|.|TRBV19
CASSLSYRDSSPYEQYF
TGTGCCAGTAGTCTCTCATACCGGGACTCTTCCCCCTACGAGCAGTACTTC
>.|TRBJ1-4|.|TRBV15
CATTKIGGTNEKLFF
TGTGCCACCACCAAAATTGGAGGGACTAATGAAAAACTGTTTTTT
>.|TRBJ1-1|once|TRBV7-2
CASSPPTAVTEAFF
TGTGCCAGCAGCCCCCCAACAGCGGTCACTGAAGCTTTCTTT
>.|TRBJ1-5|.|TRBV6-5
CASSPWVGGQPQHF
TGTGCCAGCAGTCCCTGGGTTGGGGGGCAGCCCCAGCATTTT
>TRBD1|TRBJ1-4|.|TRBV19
CASRDRGPDEKLFF
TGTGCCAGTAGAGACAGGGGGCCGGATGAAAAACTGTTTTTT
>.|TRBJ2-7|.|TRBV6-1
CASSDDTILREQYF
TGTGCCAGCAGTGATGACACGATCCTACGGGAGCAGTACTTC
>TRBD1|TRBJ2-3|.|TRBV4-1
CASSQDLGGGTDTQYF
TGCGCCAGCAGCCAAGATTTAGGGGGCGGAACAGATACGCAGTATTTT
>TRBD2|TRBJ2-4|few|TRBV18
CASSPWTSLATNIQYF
TGTGCCAGCTCACCGTGGACTAGCCTCGCGACTAACATTCAGTACTTC
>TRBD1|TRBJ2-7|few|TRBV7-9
CASSAGTAPYEQYF
TGTGCCAGCAGCGCAGGGACAGCCCCCTACGAGCAGTACTTC
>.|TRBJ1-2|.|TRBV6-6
CASSKTGSYGYTF
TGTGCCAGCAGTAAAACAGGTTCCTATGGCTACACCTTC
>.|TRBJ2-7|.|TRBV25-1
CASSETPTGTYEQYF
TGTGCCAGCAGTGAAACCCCGACAGGAACCTACGAGCAGTACTTC
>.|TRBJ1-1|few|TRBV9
CASSVDAMQGAFF
TGTGCCAGCAGCGTAGACGCCATGCAGGGAGCTTTCTTT
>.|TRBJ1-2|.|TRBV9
CASSFNRISNYGYTF
TGTGCCAGCAGCTTCAACAGGATATCTAACTATGGCTACACCTTC
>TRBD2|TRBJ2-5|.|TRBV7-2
CASSLARTGGETQYF
TGTGCCAGCAGCTTAGCGCGCACGGGAGGAGAGACCCAGTACTTC
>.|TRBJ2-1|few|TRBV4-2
CASTPGGLTYNEQFF
TGTGCCAGCACCCCAGGGGGGCTTACATACAATGAGCAGTTCTTC
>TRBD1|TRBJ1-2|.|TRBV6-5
CASSYSTGTGNGYTF
TGTGCCAGCAGTTATTCGACCGGGACAGGGAATGGCTACACCTTC
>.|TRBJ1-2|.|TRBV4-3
CASSQDDSLEYGYTF
TGCGCCAGCAGCCAAGACGACTCACTAGAGTATGGCTACACCTTC
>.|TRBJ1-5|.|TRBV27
CASSFGAGRNQPQHF
TGTGCCAGCAGTTTTGGGGCAGGCCGTAATCAGCCCCAGCATTTT
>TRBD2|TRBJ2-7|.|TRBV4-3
CASSQDSLTSGASYEQYF
TGCGCCAGCAGCCAAGATTCTCTCACTAGCGGGGCCTCCTACGAGCAGTACTTC
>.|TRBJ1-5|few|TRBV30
CAWSDTDQPQHF
TGTGCCTGGAGTGACACAGATCAGCCCCAGCATTTT
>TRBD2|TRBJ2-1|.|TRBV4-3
CASSQRRGSGGAADEQFF
TGCGCCAGCAGCCAAAGGAGGGGTAGCGGGGGGGCCGCAGATGAGCAGTTCTTC
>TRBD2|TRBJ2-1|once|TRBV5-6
CASSLNLAGGSEQFF
TGTGCCAGCAGCTTGAATCTAGCGGGGGGGAGTGAGCAGTTCTTC
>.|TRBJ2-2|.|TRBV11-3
CASSLNRGGANTGELFF
TGTGCCAGCAGCCTCAACAGGGGGGGCGCGAACACCGGGGAGCTGTTTTTT
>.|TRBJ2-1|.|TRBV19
CASRRAYHHLYNEQFF
TGTGCCAGTAGGAGGGCCTACCACCACCTTTACAATGAGCAGTTCTTC
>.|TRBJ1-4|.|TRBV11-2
CASSSQGSGREKLFF
TGTGCCAGCAGCTCGCAGGGAAGTGGCCGGGAAAAACTGTTTTTT
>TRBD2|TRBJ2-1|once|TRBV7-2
CASSPRTSRDNEQFF
TGTGCCAGCAGCCCCAGGACTAGCCGGGACAATGAGCAGTTCTTC
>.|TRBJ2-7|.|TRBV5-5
CASSLRGDLSYEQYF
TGTGCCAGCAGCTTGCGGGGAGACCTTTCCTACGAGCAGTACTTC
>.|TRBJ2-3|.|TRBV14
CASSQDLGSDTQYF
TGTGCCAGCAGCCAAGATCTAGGTAGCGATACGCAGTATTTT
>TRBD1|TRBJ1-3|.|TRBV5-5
CASSLATGEGNTIYF
TGTGCCAGCAGCTTGGCCACAGGGGAGGGAAACACCATATATTTT
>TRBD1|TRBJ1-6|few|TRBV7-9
CASNGQGPNSPLHF
TGTGCCAGCAACGGACAGGGGCCCAATTCACCCCTCCACTTT
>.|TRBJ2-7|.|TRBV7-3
CASSLEAQGYEQYF
TGTGCCAGCAGCTTAGAAGCCCAGGGGTACGAGCAGTACTTC